A single sample is the source of the 9 T cell receptor beta chains below, sequenced in a study of prognosis after radiotherapy for stage I lung cancer. Amplification of TCR beta CDR3 from genomic DNA used two-round multiplex PCR. The authors ran first-round PCR with primers specific to each TRBV and TRBJ gene. TCRdb re-analysed the multiplex PCR reads in MiXCR, keeping a single row per CDR3 protein. The table has 13,000 to 15,000 distinct CDR3 sequences, about 32% seen once. Source: PBMCs, taken before or after stereotactic body radiation therapy (not recorded which). The receptors here all came from a donor older than 45 with non-small cell lung cancer.

This clonotype rates as medium-sized (0.01 to 0.1%). The V gene is TRBV2, the J gene TRBJ2-1, with unresolved D. The CDR3 is 15 amino acids. Germline CDR1 SNHLY, CDR2 FYNNEI. The V and J ends lost 4 bases and 0 bases respectively, with 10 bases between them. CDR3 loop: CASSVSLSSYNEQFF. The CDR3 DNA reads TGTGCCAGCAGTGTAAGTCTAAGCTCCTACAATGAGCAGTTCTTC.

Concerning this clonotype: At one boundary the junction diverges from the germline segment, which might be a read error. The chain recombines TRBV11-1 with TRBJ2-1, with 15 bases fitting TRBD2. CDR3 length: 18 amino acids. Per germline, CDR1 SGHAT and CDR2 FQDESV (reference sequence). CDR3 DNA sequence: TGTGCCATCAGCTTAGCAGGACTAGCGGGAGGGCCTGTCTATGAGCAGTTCTTC. This translates into CAISLAGLAGGPVYEQFF.

This clonotype was seen repeatedly, ten times or more. The rearrangement uses TRBV18 and TRBJ1-2, with 7 bases matching TRBD1. Per germline, CDR1 KGHSH and CDR2 LQKENI. The CDR3 runs to 15 residues. With V trimmed by 3 bases and J by 7 bases, 11 bases remained unmatched. This CDR3 is CASSPPTQGVGGYTF. The CDR3 bases are TGTGCCAGCTCACCCCCGACCCAGGGGGTTGGTGGCTACACCTTC. The variable domain in full, completed from reference TRBV18 and TRBJ1-2, reads NAGVMQNPRHLVRRRGQEARLRCSPMKGHSHVYWYRQLPEEGLKFMVYLQKENIIDESGMPKERFSAEFPKEGPSILRIQQVVRGDSAAYFCASSPPTQGVGGYTFGSGTRLTVV.

In this sample, this clonotype turned up many times. V is TRBV7-2 and J is TRBJ1-4; D remains unclear. In germline, CDR1 is SGHTA, CDR2 FQGNSA. CDR3 length equals 13 residues. The V gene lost 5 bases and the J gene lost 4 bases, with 8 bases spanning the gap. The CDR3: CASSRAINEKLFF. The CDR3 DNA reads TGTGCCAGCAGCAGGGCCATTAATGAAAAACTGTTTTTT.

This clonotype appeared many times. The DNA of the CDR3 is TGCAGCGCCGTCGGAACTCTGGCCACTGAAGCTTTCTTT. As protein: CSAVGTLATEAFF. The gene calls are TRBV29-1 and TRBJ1-1; D is unresolved. There are 13 residues in the CDR3. Germline V lookup: CDR1 SQVTM, CDR2 ANQGSEA. V was clipped by 7 bases and J by 4 bases, with 16 bases between them.

Details on this clonotype: Only one base separates this from a far larger clonotype, so it likely reflects a read error. The rearrangement links TRBV6-9 to TRBJ1-5; TRBD1 aligns across 7 bases. CDR1 is MNHGY, CDR2 SVAAGI, per germline. Unmatched junction bases numbered 6, after V lost 4 bases and J lost 0 bases. The CDR3 contains 16 residues. CDR3: CASSSRTGNSNQPQHF. CDR3 DNA: TGTGCCAGCAGTTCCCGGACAGGAAATAGCAATCAGCCCCAGCATTTT.

Many counts were recorded for this clonotype. The chain links TRBV20-1 to TRBJ1-1; 11 nucleotides agree with TRBD1. This CDR3 region has 14 residues. With V trimmed by 3 bases and J by 3 bases, 3 bases remained unmatched. CDR1 is DFQATT, CDR2 SNEGSKA, per germline (reference sequence). CDR3 protein: CSARGDRGYTEAFF. CDR3 coding DNA: TGCAGTGCTAGGGGGGACAGGGGGTACACTGAAGCTTTCTTT.

This chain links TRBV4-1 with TRBJ2-1; D uncertain. The V gene's germline CDR1 is MGHRA and CDR2 YSYEKL. Trimming pared 8 bases from V and 0 bases from J, leaving 8 bases between. This CDR3 is built from 13 residues. In DNA, the CDR3 is TGCGCCAGCTCAACGGGCTCCTACAATGAGCAGTTCTTC. Translation gives CASSTGSYNEQFF.

This clonotype is medium-sized. The V and J genes are TRBV20-1 and TRBJ1-1; D is perhaps TRBD1 (5 bases). V lost 5 bases and J lost 4, with 8 bases in between. The germline CDR1 and CDR2 sequences are DFQATT and SNEGSKA (reference sequence). The CDR3 is 11 amino acids. The CDR3 DNA reads as TGCAGTGCTGAAGGGGCCACTGAAGCTTTCTTT. This encodes CSAEGATEAFF.